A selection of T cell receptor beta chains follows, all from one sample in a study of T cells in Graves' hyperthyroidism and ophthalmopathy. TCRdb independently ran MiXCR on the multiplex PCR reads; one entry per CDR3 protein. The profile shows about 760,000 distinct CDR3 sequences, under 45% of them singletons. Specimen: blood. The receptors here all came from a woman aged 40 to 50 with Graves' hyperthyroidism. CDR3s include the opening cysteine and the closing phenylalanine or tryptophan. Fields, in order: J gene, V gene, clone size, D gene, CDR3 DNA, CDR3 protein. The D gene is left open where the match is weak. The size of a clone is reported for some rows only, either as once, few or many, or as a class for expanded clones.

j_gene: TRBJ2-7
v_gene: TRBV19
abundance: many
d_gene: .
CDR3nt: TGTGCCAGTAGTTTCCAGACCGGCCCAGACGAGCAGTACTTC
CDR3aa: CASSFQTGPDEQYF

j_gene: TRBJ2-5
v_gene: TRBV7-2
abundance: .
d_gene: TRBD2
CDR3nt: TGTGCCAGCACCGTCGGGACTAGCGGGAGCGAGACCCAGTACTTC
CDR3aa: CASTVGTSGSETQYF

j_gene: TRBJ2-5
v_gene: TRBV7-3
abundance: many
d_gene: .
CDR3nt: TGTGCCAGCAGCTTAACCCCCGCCCAGGGGGAGACCCAGTACTTC
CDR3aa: CASSLTPAQGETQYF

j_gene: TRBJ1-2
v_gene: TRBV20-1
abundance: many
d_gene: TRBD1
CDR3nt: TGCAGTGCTTCCGGGACAGGGATCTATGGCTACACCTTC
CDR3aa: CSASGTGIYGYTF

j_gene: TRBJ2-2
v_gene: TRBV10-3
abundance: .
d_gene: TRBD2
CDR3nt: TGTGCCATCAGTGGTGCGGGGGAATGGGAGCTGTTTTTT
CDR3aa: CAISGAGEWELFF

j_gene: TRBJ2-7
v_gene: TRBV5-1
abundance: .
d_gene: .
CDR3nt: TGCGCCAGCAGCTCTGGGACGGCCAGCTCCTACGAGCAGTACTTC
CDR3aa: CASSSGTASSYEQYF

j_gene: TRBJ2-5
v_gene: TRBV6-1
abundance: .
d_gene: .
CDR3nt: TGTGCCAGCAGTGGGACGGGTTTCGGGACCCAGTACTTC
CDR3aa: CASSGTGFGTQYF

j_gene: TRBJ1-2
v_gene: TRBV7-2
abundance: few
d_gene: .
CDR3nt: TGTGCCAGCAGCTCAGGGTACAACTATGGCTACACCTTC
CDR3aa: CASSSGYNYGYTF

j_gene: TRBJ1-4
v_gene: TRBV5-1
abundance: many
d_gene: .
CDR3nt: TGCGCCAGCAGCCCGCAGTCCAGTAGGGAAAAACTGTTTTTT
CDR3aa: CASSPQSSREKLFF

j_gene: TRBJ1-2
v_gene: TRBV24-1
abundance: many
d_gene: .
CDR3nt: TGTGCCACCAGTGATCCCTCCGGGACGGTCGATGGCTACACCTTC
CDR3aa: CATSDPSGTVDGYTF

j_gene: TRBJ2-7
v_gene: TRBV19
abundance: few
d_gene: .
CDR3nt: TGTGCCAGCGTCACGGGACACGGCATCGAGCAGTACTTC
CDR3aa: CASVTGHGIEQYF

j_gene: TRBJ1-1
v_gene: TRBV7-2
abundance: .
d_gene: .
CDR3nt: TGTGCCAGCAGCTTAACGGACATTAAGGGGTGGAACACTGAAGCTTTCTTT
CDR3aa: CASSLTDIKGWNTEAFF

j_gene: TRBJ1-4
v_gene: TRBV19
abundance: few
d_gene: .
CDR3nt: TGTGCCAGCAGACTAACCCGGAGAACTAATGAAAAACTGTTTTTT
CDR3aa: CASRLTRRTNEKLFF

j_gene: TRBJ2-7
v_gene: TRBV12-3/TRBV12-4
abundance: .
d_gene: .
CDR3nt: TGTGCCAGCTTACATGCTTCGGGGGCCCTTGTGAAGCAGTACTTC
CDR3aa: CASLHASGALVKQYF

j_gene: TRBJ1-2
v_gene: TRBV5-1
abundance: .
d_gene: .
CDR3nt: TGCGCCAGCAGCTGGGGAGTCGCAGGAAGGGAGGATGGCTACACCTTC
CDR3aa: CASSWGVAGREDGYTF

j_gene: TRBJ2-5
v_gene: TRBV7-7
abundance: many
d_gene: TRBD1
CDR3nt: TGTGCTAGCAGCCGGGACAGGGGGCAAGAGACCCAGTACTTC
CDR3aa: CASSRDRGQETQYF

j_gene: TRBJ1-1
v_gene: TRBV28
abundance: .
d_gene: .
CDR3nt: TGTGCCAGCAGCTCTACAGCTCATGAAGCTTTCTTT
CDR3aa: CASSSTAHEAFF

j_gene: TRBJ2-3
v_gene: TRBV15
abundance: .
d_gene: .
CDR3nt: TGTGCCACCAGCAGGTGGGTTGGCGGGGGCTACACAGATACGCAGTATTTT
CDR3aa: CATSRWVGGGYTDTQYF

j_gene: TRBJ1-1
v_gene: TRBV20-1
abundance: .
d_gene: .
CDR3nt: TGCAGTGCTAAACGGGAGGGCCCGAAGACTGAAGCTTTCTTT
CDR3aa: CSAKREGPKTEAFF

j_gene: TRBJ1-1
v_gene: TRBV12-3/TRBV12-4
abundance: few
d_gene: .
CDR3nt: TGTGCCAGCAGTTTAGAGGGAGGGGCAGGGAAAGCTTTCTTT
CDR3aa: CASSLEGGAGKAFF

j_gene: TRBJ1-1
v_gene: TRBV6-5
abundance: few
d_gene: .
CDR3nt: TGTGCCAGCAGTCCAGGGCGAGGCGCCGAAGCTTTCTTT
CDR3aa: CASSPGRGAEAFF

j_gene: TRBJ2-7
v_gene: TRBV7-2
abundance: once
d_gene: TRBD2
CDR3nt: TGTGCCAGCAGCCATGGACTAGCGGCTACCTACGAGCAGTACTTC
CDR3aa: CASSHGLAATYEQYF

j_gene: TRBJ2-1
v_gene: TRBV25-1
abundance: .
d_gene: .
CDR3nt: TGTGCCAGCAGTGGACGCCTCCGCGCTAACTACAATGAGCAGTTCTTC
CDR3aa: CASSGRLRANYNEQFF

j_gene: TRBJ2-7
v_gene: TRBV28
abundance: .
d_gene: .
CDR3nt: TGTGCCAGCAGACTACTCGGCCACGAGCAGTACTTC
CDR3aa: CASRLLGHEQYF

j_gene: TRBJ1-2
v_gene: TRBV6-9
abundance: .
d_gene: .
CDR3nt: TGTGCCAGCAGTCACATAGGGGGTAGTGGAAACACCTTC
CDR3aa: CASSHIGGSGNTF

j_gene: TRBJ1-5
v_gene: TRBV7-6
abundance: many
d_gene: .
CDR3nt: TGTGCCAGCAGCCTCGGACGGGACAATCAGCCCCAGCATTTT
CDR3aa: CASSLGRDNQPQHF

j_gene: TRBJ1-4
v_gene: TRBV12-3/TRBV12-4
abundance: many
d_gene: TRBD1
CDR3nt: TGTGCCAGCAGTTTGACAGGGTACGAAAAACTGTTTTTT
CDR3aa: CASSLTGYEKLFF

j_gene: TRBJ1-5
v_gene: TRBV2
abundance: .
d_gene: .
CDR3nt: TGTGCCAGCTGTGGCGGGGGGGAGACCCAGCATTTT
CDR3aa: CASCGGGETQHF

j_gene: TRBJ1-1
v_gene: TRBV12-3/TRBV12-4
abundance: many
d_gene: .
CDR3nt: TGTGCCAGCAGGTATAACCGGGACAACACTGAAGCTTTCTTT
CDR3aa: CASRYNRDNTEAFF

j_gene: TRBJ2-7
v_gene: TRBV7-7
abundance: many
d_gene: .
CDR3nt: TGTGCTAGCAGCACCTCAACTAGTTCCGAGCAGTACTTC
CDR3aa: CASSTSTSSEQYF

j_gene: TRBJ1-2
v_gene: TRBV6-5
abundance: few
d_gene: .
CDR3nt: TGTGCCAGCAGTTATACAGGGATCTATGGCTACACCTTC
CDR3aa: CASSYTGIYGYTF

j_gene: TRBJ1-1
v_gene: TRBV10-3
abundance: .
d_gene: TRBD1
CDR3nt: TGTGCCATCAGTCCACAGGGGTCTGAAGCTTTCTTT
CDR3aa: CAISPQGSEAFF

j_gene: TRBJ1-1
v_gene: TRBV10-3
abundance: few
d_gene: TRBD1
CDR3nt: TGTGCCATCAGCGGAATCGCCGGGACAGGGGTTGTAAGAGCTTTCTTT
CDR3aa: CAISGIAGTGVVRAFF

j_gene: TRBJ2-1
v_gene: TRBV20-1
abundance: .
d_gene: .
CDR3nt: TGCAGTGCTCCCGAAGGGACCCAGAATGAGCAGTTCTTC
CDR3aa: CSAPEGTQNEQFF

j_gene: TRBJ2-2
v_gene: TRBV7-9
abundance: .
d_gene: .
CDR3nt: TGTGCCAGCAGCTCCCCGGGCGGGGAGCTGTTTTTT
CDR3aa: CASSSPGGELFF